These T cell receptor beta chains were read from a single sample in a study of blood T cell repertoires in COVID-19. Data came from immunoSEQ multiplex PCR; TCRdb stores just in-frame clones and leaves some out. This table holds 150,000 to 200,000 clones, around 67% found once. Source material: peripheral blood. The receptors were sampled from a woman over 75 with acute or convalescent COVID-19. Both conserved end residues are part of each CDR3. A D gene is named only where the DNA matches it firmly. The listing skips clone size in some rows; elsewhere it reads once, few, many or a size class.

TRBV28,TRBJ2-7,NA,TRBD2,CASSLASGMTEQYF,TGTGCCAGCAGTTTAGCTAGCGGGATGACAGAGCAGTACTTC
TRBV4-3,TRBJ1-3,NA,NA,CASSQDPNSGNTIYF,TGCGCCAGCAGCCAAGATCCAAACTCTGGAAACACCATATATTTT
TRBV19,TRBJ1-1,few,NA,CASSYDRRGTEAFF,TGTGCCAGTAGTTACGACAGGAGAGGGACTGAAGCTTTCTTT
TRBV27,TRBJ1-1,NA,TRBD1,CASSLNFRGQNTEAFF,TGTGCCAGCAGTTTAAACTTCAGGGGGCAAAACACTGAAGCTTTCTTT
TRBV5-1,TRBJ1-2,NA,TRBD1,CASSKGDREGGYTF,TGCGCCAGCAGCAAGGGGGACAGGGAAGGTGGCTACACCTTC
TRBV7-2,TRBJ2-4,NA,TRBD1,CASSSGQGVNIQYF,TGTGCCAGCAGCTCGGGACAGGGGGTGAACATTCAGTACTTC
TRBV19,TRBJ1-1,NA,TRBD1,CASNQGANFAEAFF,TGTGCCAGTAATCAGGGGGCCAATTTTGCTGAAGCTTTCTTT
TRBV4-2,TRBJ1-4,NA,NA,CASSRQQGDHNEKLFF,TGTGCCAGCAGCCGACAACAGGGAGACCATAATGAAAAACTGTTTTTT
TRBV7-9,TRBJ2-1,NA,TRBD2,CASSWRESYNEQFF,TGTGCCAGCAGCTGGCGGGAGTCCTACAATGAGCAGTTCTTC
TRBV5-8,TRBJ2-5,few,NA,CASSPGYYQETQYF,TGTGCCAGCAGCCCGGGGTACTATCAAGAGACCCAGTACTTC
TRBV27,TRBJ1-5,NA,NA,CASSLSYRDSNQPQHF,TGTGCCAGCAGTTTATCTTACAGAGATAGCAATCAGCCCCAGCATTTT
TRBV3-1/TRBV3-2,TRBJ2-5,few,TRBD2,CASSPMALAGGETQYF,TGTGCCAGCAGCCCAATGGCACTAGCGGGAGGAGAGACCCAGTACTTC
TRBV5-1,TRBJ2-2,NA,TRBD2,CASSGTSGTKANTGELFF,TGCGCCAGCAGCGGGACTAGCGGCACGAAAGCGAACACCGGGGAGCTGTTTTTT
TRBV18,TRBJ1-2,once,NA,CASSPRAGQNYGYTF,TGTGCCAGCTCACCACGGGCCGGACAGAACTATGGCTACACCTTC
TRBV25-1,TRBJ1-1,NA,NA,CASSELGAGRKNTEAFF,TGTGCCAGCAGTGAATTAGGGGCGGGGAGGAAGAACACTGAAGCTTTCTTT
TRBV18,TRBJ2-1,NA,NA,CASSPRGDEQFF,TGTGCCAGCTCACCACGGGGGGATGAGCAGTTCTTC
TRBV3-1/TRBV3-2,TRBJ2-5,once,NA,CASSQRPTGLQETQYF,TGTGCCAGCAGCCAGAGACCGACAGGCCTCCAAGAGACCCAGTACTTC
TRBV10-1,TRBJ2-7,NA,NA,CATQGPSGHTGEEQYF,TGCGCCACCCAGGGCCCGAGCGGGCACACGGGGGAGGAGCAGTACTTC
TRBV4-2,TRBJ1-3,NA,NA,CASSQAGSSGNTIYF,TGTGCCAGCAGCCAAGCGGGTAGCTCTGGAAACACCATATATTTT
TRBV15,TRBJ2-1,NA,TRBD2,CATSTGLAGVRYEQFF,TGTGCCACCAGCACAGGACTAGCGGGAGTCAGGTATGAGCAGTTCTTC
TRBV28,TRBJ1-5,NA,NA,CASSLFQGRNDDQPQHF,TGTGCCAGCAGTTTATTTCAGGGTAGGAACGATGATCAGCCCCAGCATTTT
TRBV29-1,TRBJ1-1,once,NA,CSAGHSNTEAFF,TGCAGCGCAGGACACTCGAACACTGAAGCTTTCTTT
TRBV19,TRBJ2-3,NA,TRBD1,CASSGRQGADTQYF,TGTGCCAGTAGTGGTAGACAGGGAGCAGATACGCAGTATTTT
TRBV9,TRBJ1-1,few,NA,CASSAQTGTEAFF,TGTGCCAGCAGCGCCCAAACGGGCACTGAAGCTTTCTTT
TRBV19,TRBJ2-5,NA,NA,CASSIRETQYF,TGTGCCAGTAGTATCAGGGAGACCCAGTACTTC
TRBV27,TRBJ2-7,once,TRBD2,CASSSIYTTSGSYEQYF,TGTGCCAGCAGTTCAATATACACAACTAGCGGGAGCTACGAGCAGTACTTC
TRBV25-1,TRBJ1-5,NA,NA,CASSYGTANQPQHF,TGTGCCAGTAGCTACGGGACTGCAAATCAGCCCCAGCATTTT
TRBV11-3,TRBJ2-7,NA,TRBD1,CASSLSRDRGDEQYF,TGTGCCAGCAGCTTATCCCGGGACAGGGGCGACGAGCAGTACTTC